These 4 T cell receptor beta chains were sequenced from one sample in a study of blood T cell repertoires in COVID-19. Using immunoSEQ multiplex PCR, the repertoire was profiled, and TCRdb retains in-frame clones only, with some absent. Here the sample spans 220,000 or so clones, around 84% being singletons. Source material: PBMCs or T cells enriched from blood (not recorded which). These receptors came from a woman in her thirties or forties who had recovered from COVID-19.

The chain couples TRBV18 to TRBJ2-1, with 9 bases fitting TRBD2. V dropped 3 bases and J dropped 9; count of bases not matched to a gene: 9. This CDR3 has 15 amino acids. CDR1 and CDR2 (germline): KGHSH, LQKENI. CDR3 sequence (DNA): TGTGCCAGCTCACCGATGCGGGAGGGCCAAGGTGAGCAGTTCTTC. It encodes CASSPMREGQGEQFF.

This chain uses TRBV7-7 with TRBJ2-5; 12 nucleotides match TRBD1. CDR1 SSHAT and CDR2 FNYEAQ come from the germline V gene (reference sequence). The CDR3 has 18 residues. J was trimmed by 5 bases and V by 6 bases; bases with no gene match: 16. In nucleotides, the CDR3 is TGTGCCAGCAGTTCTCGGTGGGACTCGGGACAGGGGGCCGAGACCCAGTACTTC. It yields the protein CASSSRWDSGQGAETQYF.

The chain joins TRBV6-5 to TRBJ1-5, with 8 bases matching TRBD1. Germline V gene lookup returns CDR1 MNHEY and CDR2 SVGAGI. V lost 8 bases and J lost 6; bases outside the gene matches: 12. This CDR3 region has 15 residues. CDR3 bases: TGTGCCAGCCAACCGTTGACAGGGGTGGGTCAGCCCCAGCATTTT. It yields the protein CASQPLTGVGQPQHF.

This rearrangement joins TRBV28 to TRBJ1-5; D perhaps matches TRBD1 (6 bases). CDR3 length: 15 residues. V gave up 2 bases and J gave up 1 base, with 9 bases separating them. Looked up from germline, CDR1 is MDHEN and CDR2 is SYDVKM. The CDR3 DNA sequence: TGTGCCAGCAGTTTAACAGGGTTGAGCAATCAGCCCCAGCATTTT. Translating it yields CASSLTGLSNQPQHF.